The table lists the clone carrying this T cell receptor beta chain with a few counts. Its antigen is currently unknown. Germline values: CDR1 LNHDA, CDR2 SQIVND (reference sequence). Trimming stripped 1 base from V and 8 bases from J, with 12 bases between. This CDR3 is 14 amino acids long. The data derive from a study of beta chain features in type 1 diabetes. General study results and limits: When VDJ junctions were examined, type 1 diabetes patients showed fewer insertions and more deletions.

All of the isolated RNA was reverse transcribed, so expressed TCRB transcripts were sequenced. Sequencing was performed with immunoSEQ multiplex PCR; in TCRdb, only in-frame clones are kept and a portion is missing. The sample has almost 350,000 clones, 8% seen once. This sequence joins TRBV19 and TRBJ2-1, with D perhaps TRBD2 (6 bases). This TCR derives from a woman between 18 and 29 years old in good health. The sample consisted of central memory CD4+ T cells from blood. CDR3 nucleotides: TGTGCCAGTAGTATAGGGGGGGTCGGCTATGAGCAGTTCTTC. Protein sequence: CASSIGGVGYEQFF.